This T cell receptor beta chain emerged from a study of shared clonotypes between healthy human individuals. The CDR3 runs 14 residues. Trimming at V came to 0 bases and at J to 3 bases, leaving 2 bases not matched to a gene. Germline lookup yields CDR1 SGDLS and CDR2 YYNGEE. It was about 0.3 ug DNA, tens of thousands of T cell genomes, that went into each replicate PCR of unsorted PBMC. In the original workflow: For the immunoSEQ data, sequences were junction-only without quality scores, so filtering differed. Sequencing was performed with immunoSEQ multiplex PCR; in TCRdb, only in-frame clones are kept and a portion is missing. From that table come the V and J calls and clone size; the DNA was used to work out D and trimming. The sample records more than 400,000 clones, 65% to 85% being singletons.

J is TRBJ1-2 and V is TRBV9; 7 nucleotides agree with TRBD1. The sequence came from a woman aged 40 to 50 in good health. Some clones in this sample may be carry-over from other donors' samples. Sequences were obtained from PBMCs. The chain's CDR3 is CASSVGGGDYGYTF. CDR3 nucleotides: TGTGCCAGCAGCGTAGGAGGGGGCGACTATGGCTACACCTTC.